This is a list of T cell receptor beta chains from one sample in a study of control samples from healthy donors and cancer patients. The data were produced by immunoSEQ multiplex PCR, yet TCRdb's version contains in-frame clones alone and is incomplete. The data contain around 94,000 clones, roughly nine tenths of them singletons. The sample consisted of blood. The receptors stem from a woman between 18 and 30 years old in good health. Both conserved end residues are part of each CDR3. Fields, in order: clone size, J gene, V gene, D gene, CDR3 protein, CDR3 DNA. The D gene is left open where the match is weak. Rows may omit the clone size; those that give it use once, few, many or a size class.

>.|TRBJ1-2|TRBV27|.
CASHRWGSQNYGYTF
TGTGCCAGCCATAGATGGGGATCGCAGAACTATGGCTACACCTTC
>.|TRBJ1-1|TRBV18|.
CASSPRYTTNTEAFF
TGTGCCAGCTCACCACGGTATACCACGAACACTGAAGCTTTCTTT
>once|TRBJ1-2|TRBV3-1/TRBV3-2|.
CASSPELIRGLYGYTF
TGTGCCAGCAGCCCTGAACTCATCCGGGGACTTTATGGCTACACCTTC
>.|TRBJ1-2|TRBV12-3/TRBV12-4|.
CASSPAGSYGYTF
TGTGCCAGCAGTCCAGCAGGCTCCTATGGCTACACCTTC
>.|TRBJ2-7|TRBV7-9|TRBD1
CASSQPGQVNEQYF
TGTGCCAGCAGCCAACCGGGACAGGTCAACGAGCAGTACTTC
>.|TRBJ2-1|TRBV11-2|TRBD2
CASSPRTSGGYEQFF
TGTGCCAGCAGCCCGCGGACTAGCGGGGGCTATGAGCAGTTCTTC
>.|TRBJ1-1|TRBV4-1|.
CASNPSPTGWNTEAFF
TGCGCCAGCAACCCAAGTCCGACAGGATGGAACACTGAAGCTTTCTTT
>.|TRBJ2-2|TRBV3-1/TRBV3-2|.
CASSQDLRTDYRSGELFF
TGTGCCAGCAGCCAAGATTTAAGGACTGACTACCGCTCGGGGGAGCTGTTTTTT
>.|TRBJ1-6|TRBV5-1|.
CASSSTGDNSPLHF
TGCGCCAGCAGCTCAACAGGAGATAATTCACCCCTCCACTTT
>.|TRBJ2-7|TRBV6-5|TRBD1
CASKQGAGFQYF
TGTGCCAGCAAGCAGGGGGCCGGGTTTCAGTACTTC
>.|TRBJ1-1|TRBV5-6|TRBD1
CASSWGTGWTEAFF
TGTGCCAGCAGCTGGGGGACAGGGTGGACTGAAGCTTTCTTT
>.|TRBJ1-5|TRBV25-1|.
CASTNRNQPQHF
TGTGCCAGCACTAATCGAAATCAGCCCCAGCATTTT
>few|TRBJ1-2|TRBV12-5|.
CASGLTPSGTGGYTF
TGTGCTAGTGGTTTGACCCCCTCAGGGACGGGTGGCTACACCTTC
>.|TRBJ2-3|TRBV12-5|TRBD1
CASGLIVGQGAIPPDTQYF
TGTGCTAGTGGTTTGATTGTCGGGCAGGGGGCTATCCCTCCAGATACGCAGTATTTT
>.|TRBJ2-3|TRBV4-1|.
CASSQAYQGTDTQYF
TGCGCCAGCAGCCAAGCTTACCAGGGCACAGATACGCAGTATTTT
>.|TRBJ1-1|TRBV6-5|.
CASYRPNTEAFF
TGTGCCAGCTACAGACCGAACACTGAAGCTTTCTTT
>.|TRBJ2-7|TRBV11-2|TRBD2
CASSLRLAGVIYEQYF
TGTGCCAGCAGCTTAAGACTAGCGGGGGTCATCTACGAGCAGTACTTC
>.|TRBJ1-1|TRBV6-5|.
CASSLEVLNTEAFF
TGTGCCAGCAGTCTAGAGGTGTTGAACACTGAAGCTTTCTTT
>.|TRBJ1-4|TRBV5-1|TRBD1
CASSLAPQGVGEKLFF
TGCGCCAGCAGCCTCGCCCCTCAGGGGGTCGGAGAAAAACTGTTTTTT
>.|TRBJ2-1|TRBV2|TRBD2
CASSELPSGGVSEQFF
TGTGCCAGCAGTGAACTTCCTAGCGGGGGAGTTAGTGAGCAGTTCTTC
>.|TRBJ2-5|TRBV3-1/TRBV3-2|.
CASSPALGGGQETQYF
TGTGCCAGCAGCCCCGCCCTGGGGGGCGGACAAGAGACCCAGTACTTC
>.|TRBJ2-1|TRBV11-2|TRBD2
CASSPLTSGGAKREQFF
TGTGCCAGCAGCCCATTGACTAGCGGGGGGGCGAAGCGTGAGCAGTTCTTC
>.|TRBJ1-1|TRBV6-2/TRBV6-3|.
CASSYEMGGGTEAFF
TGTGCCAGCAGTTACGAGATGGGGGGTGGAACTGAAGCTTTCTTT
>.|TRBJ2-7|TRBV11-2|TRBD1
CASSIQTGQTYEQYF
TGTGCCAGCAGCATTCAGACGGGACAGACCTACGAGCAGTACTTC
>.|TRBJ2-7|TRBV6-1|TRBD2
CASSESGGAYEQYF
TGTGCCAGCAGTGAGAGCGGGGGGGCCTACGAGCAGTACTTC
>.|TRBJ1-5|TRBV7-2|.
CASSLARGQPQHF
TGTGCCAGCAGCTTAGCCAGGGGTCAGCCCCAGCATTTT
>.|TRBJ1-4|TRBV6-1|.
CASSKGTTTNEKLFF
TGTGCCAGCAGCAAAGGAACAACAACTAATGAAAAACTGTTTTTT
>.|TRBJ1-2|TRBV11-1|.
CASSPTPGLKGYTF
TGTGCCAGCAGCCCGACGCCCGGGCTTAAGGGCTACACCTTC
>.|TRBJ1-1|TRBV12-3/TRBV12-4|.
CASSLRSGPEAFF
TGTGCCAGCAGTTTACGGTCAGGCCCTGAGGCTTTCTTT
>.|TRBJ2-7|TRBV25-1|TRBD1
CASSEGQGPYEQYF
TGTGCCAGCAGTGAAGGACAGGGGCCCTACGAGCAGTACTTC
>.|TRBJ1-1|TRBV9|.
CASSGKLGLNTEAFF
TGTGCCAGCAGCGGCAAACTGGGTCTGAACACTGAAGCTTTCTTT
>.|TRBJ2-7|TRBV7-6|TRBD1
CASSIGTGPYEQYF
TGTGCCAGCAGCATCGGGACAGGCCCTTACGAGCAGTACTTC
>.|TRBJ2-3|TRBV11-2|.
CASSSTDTQYF
TGTGCCAGCAGCTCCACAGATACGCAGTATTTT
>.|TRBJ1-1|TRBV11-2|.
CASSFGQIFEAFF
TGTGCCAGCAGCTTCGGGCAGATTTTTGAAGCTTTCTTT
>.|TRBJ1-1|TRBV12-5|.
CASGLPGRNTEAFF
TGTGCTAGTGGTTTGCCCGGGAGGAACACTGAAGCTTTCTTT
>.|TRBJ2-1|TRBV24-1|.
CATSDLALTGVDEQFF
TGTGCCACCAGTGATTTGGCACTAACGGGAGTCGATGAGCAGTTCTTC
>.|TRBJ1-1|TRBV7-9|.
CASSLSLPQTEAFF
TGTGCCAGCAGCTTATCCCTCCCCCAAACTGAAGCTTTCTTT
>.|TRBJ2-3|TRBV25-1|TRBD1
CASSRPGQRTDTQYF
TGTGCCAGCAGCAGACCGGGACAGCGCACAGATACGCAGTATTTT
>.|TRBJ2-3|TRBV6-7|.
CASSYLDSIGGDTQYF
TGTGCCAGCAGTTACCTAGACTCCATTGGGGGAGATACGCAGTATTTT
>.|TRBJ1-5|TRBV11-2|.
CASSLRTPLPQHF
TGTGCCAGCAGCCTCCGGACCCCTTTGCCCCAGCATTTT
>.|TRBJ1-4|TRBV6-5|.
CASSPQGSGEKLFF
TGTGCCAGCAGTCCCCAGGGGTCCGGTGAAAAACTGTTTTTT
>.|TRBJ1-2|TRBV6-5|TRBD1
CASTPGGTDSGYTF
TGTGCCAGCACTCCCGGGGGGACAGACAGTGGCTACACCTTC
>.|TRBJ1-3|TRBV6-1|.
CASSDRDRSGNTIYF
TGTGCCAGCAGTGACCGTGACCGCTCTGGAAACACCATATATTTT
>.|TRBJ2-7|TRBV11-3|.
CASSPLKQGRVAGDF
TGTGCCAGCAGCCCTTTGAAACAGGGTCGGGTGGCGGGAGACTTC
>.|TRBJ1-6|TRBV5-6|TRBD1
CASSLATGTGSYYNSPLHF
TGTGCCAGCAGCTTAGCGACAGGGACAGGGAGTTACTATAATTCACCCCTCCACTTT
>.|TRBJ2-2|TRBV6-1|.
CASSEEWFAGPPGELFF
TGTGCCAGCAGTGAAGAGTGGTTTGCAGGGCCCCCCGGGGAGCTGTTTTTT
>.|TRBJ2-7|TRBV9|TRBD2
CASSAGGTIYEQYF
TGTGCCAGCAGCGCGGGGGGGACAATCTACGAGCAGTACTTC
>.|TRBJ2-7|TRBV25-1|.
CATGSGPSSYEQYF
TGTGCCACCGGATCGGGACCCAGCTCCTACGAGCAGTACTTC
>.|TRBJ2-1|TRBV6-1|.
CASSEPGEQFF
TGTGCCAGCAGTGAACCAGGGGAGCAGTTCTTC
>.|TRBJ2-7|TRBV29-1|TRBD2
CSVESPPPSGGTYEQYF
TGCAGCGTTGAAAGCCCGCCTCCGAGCGGGGGAACCTACGAGCAGTACTTC
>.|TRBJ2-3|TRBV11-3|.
CASSFLSGAYTQYF
TGTGCCAGCAGCTTTTTATCAGGGGCGTATACGCAGTATTTT
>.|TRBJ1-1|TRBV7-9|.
CASSLDRGSMNTEAFF
TGTGCCAGCAGCTTAGATAGGGGTAGCATGAACACTGAAGCTTTCTTT
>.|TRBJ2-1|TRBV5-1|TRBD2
CASSLQLGLAGNEQFF
TGCGCCAGCAGCTTACAACTGGGGCTAGCGGGGAATGAGCAGTTCTTC